This passage covers 23 T cell receptor beta chains from one sample sequenced in a study of blood T cells in healthy people across ages. A sample-barcoded 5' primer and a J-beta primer mix were used in a second PCR of roughly 6 to 11 cycles. TCRdb fed the 5' RACE reads into MiXCR, producing one record per CDR3 protein. The sample lists about 1.8 million distinct CDR3 sequences, around 50% occurring once. The sequenced sample consisted of blood. Every receptor here comes from a woman between 35 and 50 years old in good health.

J is TRBJ1-2 and V is TRBV4-2; perhaps TRBD1 as D (5 bases). V lost 1 base, J lost 4 bases, and 10 bases lay in between. The germline CDR1 and CDR2 sequences are LGHNA and YNFKEQ. The CDR3 runs 14 residues. The DNA of the CDR3 is TGTGCCAGCAGCCAAGTGGCCGGGACCTATGGCTACACCTTC. Translated: CASSQVAGTYGYTF.

This chain connects TRBV7-3 to TRBJ2-3; D is perhaps TRBD2 (5 bases). The CDR3 has 13 amino acids. Germline assignment: CDR1 SGHTA and CDR2 FQGTGA. V was trimmed by 5 bases and J by 5 bases, leaving 11 bases between them. CDR3 DNA: TGTGCCAGCAGCCCGATAAGCGGAGATACGCAGTATTTT. Translation gives CASSPISGDTQYF.

V usage is TRBV5-6 and J usage is TRBJ2-3, with 7 bases identical to TRBD1. The V gene's germline CDR1 is SGHDT and CDR2 YYEEEE. The CDR3 runs 15 residues. The junction had 7 bases not matched to a gene; V was cut back by 0 bases and J by 6 bases. The DNA of the CDR3 is TGTGCCAGCAGCTTGGACATGACAGGGATCGATACGCAGTATTTT. Translating gives CASSLDMTGIDTQYF. Based on the CDR3 plus reference TRBV5-6 and TRBJ2-3, the full variable domain is DAGVTQSPTHLIKTRGQQVTLRCSPKSGHDTVSWYQQALGQGPQFIFQYYEEEERQRGNFPDRFSGHQFPNYSSELNVNALLLGDSALYLCASSLDMTGIDTQYFGPGTRLTVL.

This clonotype was found a few times. This chain joins TRBV27 and TRBJ2-7; D call uncertain. Germline-derived CDR1 and CDR2 are MNHEY and SMNVEV (reference sequence). V lost 2 bases and J 0 bases, leaving 17 bases between the germline ends. There are 17 residues in the CDR3. The CDR3 here is CASSLVHSALSSYEQYF. CDR3 nucleotide sequence: TGTGCCAGCAGTTTAGTTCATTCGGCCCTGAGCTCCTACGAGCAGTACTTC.

This clonotype was found a few times. The gene calls are TRBV14 and TRBJ2-4, with D tentatively TRBD1 or TRBD2 (5 bases each). The ends were cut back, 8 bases at V and 13 bases at J, with 21 bases in the middle. Germline loops: CDR1 SGHDN, CDR2 FVKESK. The CDR3 sequence is 13 residues long. Here the CDR3 reads CASSPRVVGEQYF. CDR3 DNA: TGTGCCAGCTCCCCTCGGGTCGTGGGGGAGCAGTACTTC.

This clonotype was counted once. The chain carries TRBV7-6 and TRBJ2-5; 9 bases align to TRBD2. The end of the DNA aligns better with TRBJ2-1, so the J call may be wrong. Germline loops: CDR1 SGHVS, CDR2 FNYEAQ. The length of the CDR3 is 16 residues. The CDR3: CASSPRLAVYQETQFF. The CDR3 nucleotides read TGTGCCAGCAGCCCGCGACTAGCGGTGTACCAAGAGACCCAGTTCTTC.

The chain has TRBV2 and TRBJ2-5, with unresolved D. Germline V lookup: CDR1 SNHLY, CDR2 FYNNEI. The ends were cut back, 11 bases at V and 1 base at J, with 11 bases in the middle. The CDR3 extends over 12 amino acids. The CDR3 region is CAGGQVQETQYF. CDR3 coding DNA: TGTGCCGGCGGCCAGGTCCAAGAGACCCAGTACTTC.

The gene calls are TRBV29-1 and TRBJ1-1; 8 bases align to TRBD1. Losses at the gene ends were 8 bases for V and 0 bases for J; bases not matched to a gene: 5. The germline CDR1 and CDR2 sequences are SQVTM and ANQGSEA. The CDR3 covers 13 residues. The DNA for the CDR3 is TGCAGCACTGACAGGGGCTTGAACACTGAAGCTTTCTTT. Encoded protein: CSTDRGLNTEAFF. Drawing the rest from reference TRBV29-1 and TRBJ1-1, the complete variable domain is SAVISQKPSRDICQRGTSLTIQCQVDSQVTMMFWYRQQPGQSLTLIATANQGSEATYESGFVIDKFPISRPNLTFSTLTVSNMSPEDSSIYLCSTDRGLNTEAFFGQGTRLTVV.

This clonotype has just a few counts. The CDR3 DNA reads TGCGCCAGCAGCTGGTTCATGGCGTACCAAGAGACCCAGTACTTC. Its protein product is CASSWFMAYQETQYF. The chain combines TRBV5-1 with TRBJ2-5; D unclear. Trimming shortened V by 3 bases and J by 0 bases, and 12 bases separated the two germline ends. Looked up from germline, CDR1 is SGHRS and CDR2 is YFSETQ. The CDR3 has 15 residues.

The count of this clonotype is one. The chain uses TRBV13 and TRBJ2-4; 8 nucleotides match TRBD2. Germline CDR1 is PRHDT and CDR2 is FYEKMQ (reference sequence). Trimming removed 8 bases from V and 3 bases from J; junction bases left unmatched: 12. CDR3 size: 16 residues. Here the CDR3 DNA reads TGTGCCAGCTCGGGGGGGAGCGGGGGACACAAAAACATTCAGTACTTC. Residues: CASSGGSGGHKNIQYF. Drawing the rest from reference TRBV13 and TRBJ2-4, the complete variable domain is AAGVIQSPRHLIKEKRETATLKCYPIPRHDTVYWYQQGPGQDPQFLISFYEKMQSDKGSIPDRFSAQQFSDYHSELNMSSLELGDSALYFCASSGGSGGHKNIQYFGAGTRLSVL.

V gene TRBV12-3 or TRBV12-4 combines with J gene TRBJ2-5; 11 bases fit TRBD2. The CDR3 is 14 amino acids. V was clipped by 7 bases and J by 5 bases; unmatched bases: 6. The CDR3 nucleotides are TGTGCCAGCAAAATAGCGGGGGGGATCGAGACCCAGTACTTC. Its translation is CASKIAGGIETQYF.

This rearrangement joins TRBV6-6 to TRBJ2-1; 7 nucleotides match TRBD1. This CDR3 is built from 15 residues. Germline lookup yields CDR1 MNHNY and CDR2 SVGAGI (reference sequence). CDR3 sequence reads: CALRGGQATYNEQFF. As DNA, the CDR3 is TGTGCGCTCCGAGGAGGACAGGCTACCTACAATGAGCAGTTCTTC.

The chain uses TRBV25-1 and TRBJ2-7; D is perhaps TRBD1 (6 bases). Between the trimmed V and J ends, which lost 3 bases and 4 bases, there was a span of 10 bases. CDR1 and CDR2 (germline): MGHDK, SYGVNS. There are 13 residues in the CDR3. For the CDR3, the DNA is TGTGCCAGCAGTGATAGGGACATTTACGAGCAGTACTTC. The encoded protein is CASSDRDIYEQYF.

This chain uses TRBV28 with TRBJ2-7, with D perhaps assigned TRBD1 or TRBD2 (5 bases each). This CDR3 is built from 15 residues. Trimming cost V 6 bases and J 1 base, with 16 bases left between them. Germline V gives CDR1 MDHEN, CDR2 SYDVKM. The CDR3 bases are TGTGCCAGCAGCCTTCACGGGACGGCATCCTACGAGCAGTACTTC. This codes for CASSLHGTASYEQYF.

The DNA of the CDR3 is TGTGCCAGCAGTTTATATTCCGGACAGCGATTGGGGCAGAAGTACTTC. This codes for CASSLYSGQRLGQKYF. The chain combines TRBV28 with TRBJ2-7; maybe TRBD1 (6 bases). The V gene lost 1 base and the J gene lost 11 bases, with 24 bases spanning the gap. Looked up from germline, CDR1 is MDHEN and CDR2 is SYDVKM. The CDR3 is 16 amino acids.

The chain joins TRBV15 to TRBJ2-7; 7 positions match TRBD2. The J call could be wrong; TRBJ2-5 is a better fit for the DNA end. The CDR3 sequence is 14 residues long. From germline, CDR1 is LNHNV and CDR2 YYDKDF (reference sequence). The CDR3: CATVPGRPGETQYF. CDR3 nucleotides: TGTGCCACCGTCCCCGGGAGGCCCGGAGAGACCCAGTACTTC.

The CDR3 region is CASSFPGQGGEYF. The DNA for the CDR3 is TGTGCCAGCAGTTTTCCGGGACAGGGGGGGGAGTACTTC. The rearrangement uses TRBV27 and TRBJ2-5; 11 positions agree with TRBD1. V was clipped by 3 bases and J by 12 bases; unmatched bases: 6. Germline values: CDR1 MNHEY, CDR2 SMNVEV (reference sequence). The CDR3 totals 13 residues.

This clonotype was recorded a few times. V and J are TRBV27 and TRBJ2-1; D is unclear. Germline lookup yields CDR1 MNHEY and CDR2 SMNVEV (reference sequence). The CDR3 is 8 residues long. Trimming removed 9 bases at V and 15 bases at J, with 9 bases between. The CDR3 nucleotides read TGTGCCAGGGCTCCCCCGTTCTTC. Protein product: CARAPPFF.

The chain recombines TRBV9 with TRBJ2-5; D tentatively reads TRBD1 or TRBD2 (5 bases each). This CDR3 has 13 amino acids. Germline CDR1 and CDR2: SGDLS and YYNGEE. Between the trimmed V and J ends, which lost 4 bases and 4 bases, there was a span of 11 bases. The CDR3 DNA is TGTGCCAGCAGCACCTCAGGGAGAGAGACCCAGTACTTC. Protein sequence: CASSTSGRETQYF.

The CDR3 coding sequence is TGTGCCAGCAGCCCGATTTGGGGCTGGGATGAGCAGTTCTTC. Translated: CASSPIWGWDEQFF. The chain has TRBV11-2 and TRBJ2-1, with D maybe TRBD1 (5 bases). The CDR3 is 14 amino acids. V dropped 5 bases and J dropped 8 bases, with 16 bases sitting between them. Germline V gives CDR1 SGHAT, CDR2 FQNNGV.

This clonotype was picked up a small number of times. The chain is built from TRBV5-6 and TRBJ2-7, with unresolved D. This CDR3 has 14 amino acids. Germline V CDR1 and CDR2: SGHDT, YYEEEE. V was clipped by 0 bases and J by 3 bases, with 10 bases between them. The CDR3 loop reads CASSLEGPHYEQYF. The CDR3, as DNA: TGTGCCAGCAGCTTGGAGGGTCCCCACTACGAGCAGTACTTC.

The chain carries TRBV7-9 and TRBJ2-7; D ambiguous. CDR1 SEHNR and CDR2 FQNEAQ come from the germline V gene (reference sequence). V shed 1 base and J shed 3 bases, with 10 bases lying between them. This CDR3 comprises 14 residues. DNA for the CDR3: TGTGCCAGCAGCTTAGAGCTAAACGGCTACGAGCAGTACTTC. As protein: CASSLELNGYEQYF.

The sample holds a few counts of this clonotype. CDR3 DNA: TGCAGTGCTAGTCTCGTAGAGGGCAGCACAGATACGCAGTATTTT. Its protein product is CSASLVEGSTDTQYF. The chain uses TRBV20-1 and TRBJ2-3, with D perhaps TRBD2 (5 bases). The germline V gene has CDR1 DFQATT and CDR2 SNEGSKA (reference sequence). The CDR3 runs to 15 residues. V was clipped by 3 bases and J by 0 bases, with 13 bases between them.